This T cell receptor (beta chain) appears in the sequencing data of a study of T cell clonality in common variable immunodeficiency. Regarding the study as a whole: Reportedly, TCR beta sequences from common variable immunodeficiency showed fewer deletions and N-nucleotide insertions. TCRbeta clonality was increased in CVID versus healthy controls.

Patients had low serum IgG, IgA and/or IgM and specific antibody deficiency. The CVID group had around 15 females and about 30 males, mean age roughly 40. Caucasian heritage predominated among both patients and controls. Germline V CDR1 and CDR2: SGHDN, FVKESK. This CDR3 region has 15 residues. Trimming at V came to 4 bases and at J to 1 base, leaving 3 bases not matched to a gene. Clones were read by immunoSEQ multiplex PCR, and TCRdb kept only the in-frame ones, dropping some. This sample has about 18,000 clones, each found more than once. This clone came up many times. The antigen remains unidentified. The CDR3 is cut off 3 residues early in the read; its end comes from the germline J gene.

Sequencing input: peripheral blood mononuclear cells. The TCR was taken from a human donor with common variable immunodeficiency. J is TRBJ2-3 and V is TRBV14, with 9 positions matching TRBD1. Partial CDR3 DNA: TGTGCCAGCAGCCTCTGGACAGGGGGCACAGATACG. Translation gives CASSLWTGGTDT. Given in full, the CDR3 is CASSLWTGGTDTQYF.